This T cell receptor (beta chain) comes out of a study of cytomegalovirus exposure and HLA in healthy donors. Whole-study context: The roughly 120 validation repertoires, a later analysis reported, used the same platform as the 666 first-cohort repertoires. The study, taken as a whole, reports: There were some public TCRs occurring in many donors, but most TCR sequences were rare. Cytomegalovirus-associated TCR beta chains were listed, numbering 150 to 200. First-cohort TCR clusters tended to co-occur in the 90 to 150 validation repertoires, a later analysis found.

The germline V and J ends were trimmed by 4 bases and 5 bases, with 11 bases remaining between them. This CDR3 has 12 amino acids. Germline values: CDR1 SQVTM, CDR2 ANQGSEA. Libraries were prepared by immunoSEQ multiplex PCR; TCRdb keeps only in-frame clonotypes and omits some of them. The sample has approximately 97,000 clones; roughly 92% are singletons. In regard to this clone: Its antigen is not identified.

This TCR was recovered from a woman aged 25 to 39 in good health and CMV-seropositive. Source material: PBMCs. The chain joins TRBV29-1 to TRBJ2-5, with a weak D call TRBD2 (6 bases). CDR3 region: CSVVGRRETQYF. CDR3 bases: TGCAGCGTTGTCGGGAGAAGGGAGACCCAGTACTTC.